This paragraph reports one T cell receptor (beta chain). This record comes from a study of technical replicates of blood from several donors. V lost 4 bases, J lost 0 bases, and 6 bases stayed unmatched. The CDR3 runs 16 residues. Germline CDR1 SGHRS, CDR2 YFSETQ. Method: immunoSEQ multiplex PCR; TCRdb's copy keeps in-frame clones and lacks some. This sample yields about 88,000 clones, of which approximately 94% are seen a single time; over 0.2% belongs to the top ten. Sequencing was carried out using T cells isolated from PBMCs. The clonotype comes from a human donor in good health. This rearrangement joins TRBV5-1 to TRBJ2-7; 11 nucleotides line up with TRBD2. The CDR3 coding sequence is TGCGCCAGCAGCCCCGGGACTAGCGGAATCTCCTACGAGCAGTACTTC. It codes for CASSPGTSGISYEQYF. Variable domain in full (rest from reference TRBV5-1 and TRBJ2-7): KAGVTQTPRYLIKTRGQQVTLSCSPISGHRSVSWYQQTPGQGLQFLFEYFSETQRNKGNFPGRFSGRQFSNSRSEMNVSTLELGDSALYLCASSPGTSGISYEQYFGPGTRLTVT.